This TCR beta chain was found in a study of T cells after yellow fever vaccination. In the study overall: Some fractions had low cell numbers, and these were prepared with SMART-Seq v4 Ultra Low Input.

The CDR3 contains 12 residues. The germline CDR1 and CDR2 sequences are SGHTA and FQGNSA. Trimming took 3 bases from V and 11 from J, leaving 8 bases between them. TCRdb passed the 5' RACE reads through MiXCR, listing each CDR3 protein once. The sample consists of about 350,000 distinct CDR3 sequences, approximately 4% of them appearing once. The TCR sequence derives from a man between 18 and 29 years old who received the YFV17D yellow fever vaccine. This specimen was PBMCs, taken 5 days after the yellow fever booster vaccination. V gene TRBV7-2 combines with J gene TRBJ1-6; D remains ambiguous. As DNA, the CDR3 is TGTGCCAGCAGCTTTTCCACTGCACCCCTCCACTTT. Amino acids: CASSFSTAPLHF. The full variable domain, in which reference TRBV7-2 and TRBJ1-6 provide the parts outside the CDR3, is GAGVSQSPSNKVTEKGKDVELRCDPISGHTALYWYRQSLGQGLEFLIYFQGNSAPDKSGLPSDRFSAERTGGSVSTLTIQRTQQEDSAVYLCASSFSTAPLHFGNGTRLTVT.